The present entry profiles one T cell receptor beta chain with its context. Antigen specificity is unknown. Although they were nominally healthy when sampled, donors likely had unrecorded immune exposures. V lost 0 bases and J lost 2, with 17 bases in between. The CDR3 consists of 17 residues. Germline V gene sequence: CDR1 SGHDT, CDR2 YYEEEE. This sample stems from a study of cytomegalovirus exposure and HLA in healthy donors. Study-wide findings and caveats: Later genetic work tied a missense DCLRE1C variant to beta-chain V and J trimming. In a later analysis, HLA-C alleles had the fewest associated TCRs, DRB1 alleles the most.

Primers included in the PCR were 60 Vbeta and 13 Jbeta primers. Assay: immunoSEQ multiplex PCR; the TCRdb copy retains only in-frame clones and omits some. The profile shows about 130,000 clones, around four fifths of them singletons. The TCR comes from a man aged 18-30 years in good health and CMV-seropositive. The chain joins TRBV5-6 to TRBJ1-2, with D possibly matching TRBD1 (5 bases). Input material: PBMCs. CDR3 sequence (DNA): TGTGCCAGCAGCTTGGTCTCCCCCAACGGGGGAAACTATGGCTACACCTTC. It translates to CASSLVSPNGGNYGYTF. Drawing the rest from reference TRBV5-6 and TRBJ1-2, the complete variable domain is DAGVTQSPTHLIKTRGQQVTLRCSPKSGHDTVSWYQQALGQGPQFIFQYYEEEERQRGNFPDRFSGHQFPNYSSELNVNALLLGDSALYLCASSLVSPNGGNYGYTFGSGTRLTVV.